Listed below are T cell receptor beta chains from one sample, sequenced in a study of shared clonotypes between healthy human individuals. Some clones are missing from TCRdb's copy, which holds only in-frame ones; the method was immunoSEQ multiplex PCR. This sample has under 850,000 clones, with about 92% found just once. Source material: naive CD8+ T cells sorted from blood. The source of these receptors is a man aged 30 to 45 in good health. The CDR3 runs from the conserved cysteine through the conserved F or W. The order of the fields is D gene, J gene, V gene, CDR3 protein. The D gene is left open where the match is weak.

d_call: -
j_call: TRBJ1-3
v_call: TRBV13
cdr3_aa: CASSLGRGNTIYF

d_call: -
j_call: TRBJ1-1
v_call: TRBV7-9
cdr3_aa: CASSLMWGTEAFF

d_call: -
j_call: TRBJ1-2
v_call: TRBV19
cdr3_aa: CASSITGGDYGYTF

d_call: TRBD2
j_call: TRBJ2-3
v_call: TRBV11-2
cdr3_aa: CASFRGQLAGVSDTQYF

d_call: -
j_call: TRBJ2-5
v_call: TRBV7-9
cdr3_aa: CASSLAETQYF

d_call: -
j_call: TRBJ1-1
v_call: TRBV6-6
cdr3_aa: CASSYGAEAFF

d_call: -
j_call: TRBJ2-7
v_call: TRBV10-2
cdr3_aa: CASSDSIGLGTYEQYF

d_call: -
j_call: TRBJ1-1
v_call: TRBV7-9
cdr3_aa: CASSLVGRGNTEAFF

d_call: -
j_call: TRBJ1-5
v_call: TRBV5-1
cdr3_aa: CASSPGVDNQPQHF

d_call: TRBD1
j_call: TRBJ2-6
v_call: TRBV6-6
cdr3_aa: CATSRTGGRGANVLTF

d_call: -
j_call: TRBJ2-5
v_call: TRBV4-2
cdr3_aa: CASSQADVETQYF

d_call: -
j_call: TRBJ2-1
v_call: TRBV30
cdr3_aa: CAWSPLAPRYNEQFF

d_call: -
j_call: TRBJ2-7
v_call: TRBV27
cdr3_aa: CASRLLGGTPYEQYF

d_call: TRBD2
j_call: TRBJ2-7
v_call: TRBV7-6
cdr3_aa: CASSLGPRTSGRAGSYEQYF

d_call: -
j_call: TRBJ1-3
v_call: TRBV9
cdr3_aa: CASSLGGAGPGNTIYF

d_call: TRBD1
j_call: TRBJ2-2
v_call: TRBV27
cdr3_aa: CASTVTGSTGELFF

d_call: TRBD1
j_call: TRBJ2-2
v_call: TRBV6-1
cdr3_aa: CASSGLGQGLTGELFF

d_call: -
j_call: TRBJ2-2
v_call: TRBV21-1
cdr3_aa: CASSQRVVDRVVAGELFF

d_call: -
j_call: TRBJ1-5
v_call: TRBV4-1
cdr3_aa: CASSQGRGDQPQHF

d_call: -
j_call: TRBJ2-2
v_call: TRBV7-8
cdr3_aa: CASSVGAGELFF

d_call: TRBD2
j_call: TRBJ2-1
v_call: TRBV30
cdr3_aa: CAWSDLSGREGYNEQFF

d_call: -
j_call: TRBJ1-2
v_call: TRBV6-5
cdr3_aa: CASSYAQNDYGYTF

d_call: TRBD1
j_call: TRBJ1-2
v_call: TRBV27
cdr3_aa: CASSLSTGPLDGYTF

d_call: -
j_call: TRBJ2-7
v_call: TRBV6-5
cdr3_aa: CASSYYRDSYEQYF